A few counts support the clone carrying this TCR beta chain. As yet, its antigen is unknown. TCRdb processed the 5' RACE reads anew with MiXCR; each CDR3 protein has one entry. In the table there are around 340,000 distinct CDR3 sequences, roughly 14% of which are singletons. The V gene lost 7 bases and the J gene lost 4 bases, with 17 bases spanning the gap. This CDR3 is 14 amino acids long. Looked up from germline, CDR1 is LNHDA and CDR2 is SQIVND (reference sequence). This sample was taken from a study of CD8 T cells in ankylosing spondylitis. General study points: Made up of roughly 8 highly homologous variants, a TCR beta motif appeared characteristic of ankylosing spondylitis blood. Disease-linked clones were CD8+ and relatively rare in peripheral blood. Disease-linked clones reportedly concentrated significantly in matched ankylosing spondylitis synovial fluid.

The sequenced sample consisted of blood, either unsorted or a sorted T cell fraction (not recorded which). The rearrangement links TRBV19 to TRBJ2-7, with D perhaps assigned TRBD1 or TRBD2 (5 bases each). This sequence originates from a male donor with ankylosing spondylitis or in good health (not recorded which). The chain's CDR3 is CASTSEGKYYEQYF. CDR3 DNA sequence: TGTGCCAGTACGTCCGAGGGGAAGTATTACGAGCAGTACTTC.